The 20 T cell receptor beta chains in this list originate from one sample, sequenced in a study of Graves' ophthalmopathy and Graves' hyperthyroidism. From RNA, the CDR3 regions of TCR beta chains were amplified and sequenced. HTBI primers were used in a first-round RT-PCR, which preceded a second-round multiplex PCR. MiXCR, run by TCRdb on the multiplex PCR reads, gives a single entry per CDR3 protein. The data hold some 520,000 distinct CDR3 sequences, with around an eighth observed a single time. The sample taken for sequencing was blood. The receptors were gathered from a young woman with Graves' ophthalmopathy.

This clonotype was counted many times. This CDR3 reads CASSEVGGSEAFF. The CDR3, as DNA: TGTGCCAGCAGTGAAGTAGGGGGGAGTGAAGCTTTCTTT. The chain combines TRBV6-1 with TRBJ1-1, with a tentative D call TRBD1 (6 bases). This CDR3 is 13 amino acids long. The ends were cut back, 1 base at V and 7 bases at J, with 10 bases in the middle. Germline loops: CDR1 MNHNS, CDR2 SASEGT.

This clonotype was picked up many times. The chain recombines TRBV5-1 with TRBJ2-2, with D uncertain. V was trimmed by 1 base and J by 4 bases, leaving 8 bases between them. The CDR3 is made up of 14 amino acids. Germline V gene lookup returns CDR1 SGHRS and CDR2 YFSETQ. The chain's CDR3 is CASSLPDGTGELFF. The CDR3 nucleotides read TGCGCCAGCAGCTTGCCGGACGGCACCGGGGAGCTGTTTTTT.

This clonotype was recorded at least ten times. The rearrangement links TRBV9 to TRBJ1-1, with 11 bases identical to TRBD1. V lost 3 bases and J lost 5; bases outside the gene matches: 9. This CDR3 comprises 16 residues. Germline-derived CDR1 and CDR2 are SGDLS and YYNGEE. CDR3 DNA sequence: TGTGCCAGCAGCGCACGAGGACAGGGGGCGAGTACTGAAGCTTTCTTT. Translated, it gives CASSARGQGASTEAFF.

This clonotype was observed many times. The CDR3 here is CASSRREGSYNSPLHF. The CDR3 nucleotides read TGTGCCAGCAGCAGAAGAGAGGGATCCTATAATTCACCCCTCCACTTT. J is TRBJ1-6 and V is TRBV14; D is unclear. CDR3 size: 16 residues. Deletions cut 5 bases from V and 1 base from J, with 12 bases between. Germline V gene data show CDR1 as SGHDN and CDR2 as FVKESK.

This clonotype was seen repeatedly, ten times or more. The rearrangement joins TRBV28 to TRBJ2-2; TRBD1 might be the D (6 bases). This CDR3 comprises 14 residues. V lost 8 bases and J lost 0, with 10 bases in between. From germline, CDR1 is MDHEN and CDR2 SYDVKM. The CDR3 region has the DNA TGTGCCAGCCATAGGGACACGAACACCGGGGAGCTGTTTTTT. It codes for CASHRDTNTGELFF.

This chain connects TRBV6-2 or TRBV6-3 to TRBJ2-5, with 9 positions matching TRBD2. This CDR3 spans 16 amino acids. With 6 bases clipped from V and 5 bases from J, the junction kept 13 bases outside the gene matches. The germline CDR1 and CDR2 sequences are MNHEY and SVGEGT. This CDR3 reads CASSPRSSGSGETQYF. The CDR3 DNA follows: TGTGCCAGCAGCCCGAGGAGTAGCGGGAGCGGCGAGACCCAGTACTTC.

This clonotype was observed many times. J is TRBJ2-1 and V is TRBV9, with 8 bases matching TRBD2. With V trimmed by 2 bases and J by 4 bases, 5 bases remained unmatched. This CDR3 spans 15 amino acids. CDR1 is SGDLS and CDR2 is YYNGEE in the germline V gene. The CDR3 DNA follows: TGTGCCAGCAGCGTCTTCCCTAGCGGGTACAATGAGCAGTTCTTC. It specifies CASSVFPSGYNEQFF.

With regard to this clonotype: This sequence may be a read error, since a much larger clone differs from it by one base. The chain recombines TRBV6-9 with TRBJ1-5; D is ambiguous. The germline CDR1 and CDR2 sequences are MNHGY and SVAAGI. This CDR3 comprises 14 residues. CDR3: CASSRTAEDQPQRF. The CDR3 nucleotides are TGTGCCAGCAGCCGGACCGCCGAGGATCAGCCCCAGCGTTTT.

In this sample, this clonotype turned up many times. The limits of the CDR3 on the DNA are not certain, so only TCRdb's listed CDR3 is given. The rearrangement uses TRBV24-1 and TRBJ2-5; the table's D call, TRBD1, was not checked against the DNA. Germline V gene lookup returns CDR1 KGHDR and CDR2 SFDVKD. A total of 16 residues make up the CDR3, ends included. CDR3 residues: CATSDLTFGGRETQYF.

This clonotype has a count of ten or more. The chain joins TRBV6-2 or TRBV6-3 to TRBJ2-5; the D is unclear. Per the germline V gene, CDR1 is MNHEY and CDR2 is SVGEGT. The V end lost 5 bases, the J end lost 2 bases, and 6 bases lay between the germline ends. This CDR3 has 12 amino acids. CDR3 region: CASSPMQETQYF. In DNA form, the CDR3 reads TGTGCCAGCAGTCCTATGCAAGAGACCCAGTACTTC.

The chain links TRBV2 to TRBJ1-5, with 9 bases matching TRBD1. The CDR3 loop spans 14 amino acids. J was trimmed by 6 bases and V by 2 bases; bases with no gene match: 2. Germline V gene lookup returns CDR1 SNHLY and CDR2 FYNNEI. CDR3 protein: CASSEPQGAQPQHF. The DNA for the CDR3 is TGTGCCAGCAGTGAACCACAGGGGGCTCAGCCCCAGCATTTT.

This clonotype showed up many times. The CDR3 DNA reads TGTGCCAGCAGTTTGATGGAGGGCACTGAAGCTTTCTTT. Translating it yields CASSLMEGTEAFF. The chain carries TRBV12-3 or TRBV12-4 and TRBJ1-1; D gene uncertain. This CDR3 region has 13 residues. V was clipped by 3 bases and J by 4 bases, with 9 bases between them.

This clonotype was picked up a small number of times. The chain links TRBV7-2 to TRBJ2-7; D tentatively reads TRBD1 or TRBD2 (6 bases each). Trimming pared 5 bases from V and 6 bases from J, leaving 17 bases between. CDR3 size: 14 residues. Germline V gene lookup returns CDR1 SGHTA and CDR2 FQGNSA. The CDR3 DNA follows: TGTGCCAGCAGCCCCTTTTGGGGGGCTGGCGAGCAGTACTTC. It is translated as CASSPFWGAGEQYF.

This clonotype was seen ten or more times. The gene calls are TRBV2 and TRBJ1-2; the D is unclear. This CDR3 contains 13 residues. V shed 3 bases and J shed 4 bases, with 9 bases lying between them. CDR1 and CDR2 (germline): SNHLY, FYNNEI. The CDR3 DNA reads TGTGCCAGCAGTGAGGTACGGATCTATGGCTACACCTTC. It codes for CASSEVRIYGYTF.

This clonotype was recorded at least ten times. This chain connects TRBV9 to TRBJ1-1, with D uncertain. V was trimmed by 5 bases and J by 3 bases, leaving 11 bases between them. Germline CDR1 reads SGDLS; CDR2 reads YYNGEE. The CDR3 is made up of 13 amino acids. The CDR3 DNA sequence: TGTGCCAGCAGTGCAGGTGCCCACACTGAAGCTTTCTTT. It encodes CASSAGAHTEAFF.

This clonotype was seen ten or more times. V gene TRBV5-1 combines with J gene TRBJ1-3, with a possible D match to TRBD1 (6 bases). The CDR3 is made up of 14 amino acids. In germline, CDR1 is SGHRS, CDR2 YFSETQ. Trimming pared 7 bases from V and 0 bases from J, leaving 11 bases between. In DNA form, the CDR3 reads TGCGCCAGCCGGGACAACTACTCTGGAAACACCATATATTTT. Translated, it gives CASRDNYSGNTIYF.

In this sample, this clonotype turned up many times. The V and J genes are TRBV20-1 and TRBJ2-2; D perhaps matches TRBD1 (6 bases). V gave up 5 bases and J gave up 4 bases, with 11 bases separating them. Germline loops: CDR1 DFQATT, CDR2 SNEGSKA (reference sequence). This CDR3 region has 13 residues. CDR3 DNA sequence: TGCAGTGCTCTGGGGGCAGGCACCGGGGAGCTGTTTTTT. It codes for CSALGAGTGELFF.

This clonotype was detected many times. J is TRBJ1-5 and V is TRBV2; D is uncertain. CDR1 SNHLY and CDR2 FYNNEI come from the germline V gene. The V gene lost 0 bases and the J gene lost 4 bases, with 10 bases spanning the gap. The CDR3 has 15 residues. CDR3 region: CASSEAGRWNQPQHF. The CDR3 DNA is TGTGCCAGCAGTGAAGCTGGCAGGTGGAATCAGCCCCAGCATTTT.

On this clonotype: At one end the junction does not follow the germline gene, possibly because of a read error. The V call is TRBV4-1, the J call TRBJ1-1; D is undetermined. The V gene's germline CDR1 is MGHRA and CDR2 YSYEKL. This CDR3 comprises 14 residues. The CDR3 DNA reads TGCGCCAGCAGCCAGTCTGTAGCGAACACTGATGCTTTCTTT. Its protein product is CASSQSVANTDAFF.

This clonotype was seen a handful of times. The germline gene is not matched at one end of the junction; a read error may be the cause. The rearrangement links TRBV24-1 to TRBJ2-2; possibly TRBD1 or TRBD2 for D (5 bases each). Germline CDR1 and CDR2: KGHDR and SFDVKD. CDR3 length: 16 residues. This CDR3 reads CATSGREGTNAGELFF. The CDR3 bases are TGTGCCACCAGTGGCAGGGAAGGGACGAACGCCGGGGAGCTGTTTTTT.